This T cell receptor (beta chain) appears in the sequencing data of a study of early T cells in non-severe SARS-CoV-2 infection. Findings of the study overall: The study's VDJdb matching favored anti-spike CD8 responses and missed private and CD4 specificities.

V lost 5 bases and J 5 bases, leaving 6 bases between the germline ends. Germline-derived CDR1 and CDR2 are SGHAT and FQNNGV. This CDR3 region has 12 residues. Concerning this clonotype itself: No antigen is known for it.

Individual cDNA molecules received unique molecular identifiers. From the 5' RACE reads, TCRdb called clonotypes with MiXCR, one entry per CDR3 protein. The table includes approximately 77,000 distinct CDR3 sequences, more than 4% detected once. This specimen was whole blood, taken at baseline. The J gene is TRBJ2-2, the V gene TRBV11-2; D is undetermined. The receptor was derived from an adult who was a healthcare worker with PCR-confirmed SARS-CoV-2 infection or an uninfected control (not recorded which). CDR3 in amino acids: CASSVTTGELFF. The DNA of the CDR3 is TGTGCCAGCAGCGTTACTACCGGGGAGCTGTTTTTT.